Below, one T cell receptor (beta chain) is given with its context. Antigen unknown. TCR cDNA was made by 5'RACE template switching, adding a universal primer site and UMIs. Each CDR3 protein is one row after TCRdb ran MiXCR on the 5' RACE reads. The sample has around 150,000 distinct CDR3 sequences; approximately 6.8% are singletons. The sample is drawn from a study of T cells after yellow fever vaccination. Study observations and caveats: A limited proportion of clonotypes was detected within both the CD4 and CD8 compartments. One caveat is that FACS-sorted repertoires could contain abundant clonotypes contaminating from the bulk population.

The V and J ends lost 8 bases and 0 bases respectively, with 11 bases between them. This CDR3 has 14 amino acids. Germline V lookup: CDR1 SEHNR, CDR2 FQNEAQ (reference sequence). This sequence originates from a man younger than 35 who received the YFV17D yellow fever vaccine. V gene TRBV7-9 combines with J gene TRBJ1-5; tentatively, D is TRBD1 (5 bases). The sequences come from CD4+ T cells sorted from PBMCs, collected less than 6 days after the first yellow fever vaccination. The DNA for the CDR3 is TGTGCCAGCCAGGCGACAGATAGCAATCAGCCCCAGCATTTT. The encoded protein is CASQATDSNQPQHF. Full variable domain (outside the CDR3, taken from reference TRBV7-9 and TRBJ1-5): DTGVSQNPRHKITKRGQNVTFRCDPISEHNRLYWYRQTLGQGPEFLTYFQNEAQLEKSRLLSDRFSAERPKGSFSTLEIQRTEQGDSAMYLCASQATDSNQPQHFGDGTRLSIL.